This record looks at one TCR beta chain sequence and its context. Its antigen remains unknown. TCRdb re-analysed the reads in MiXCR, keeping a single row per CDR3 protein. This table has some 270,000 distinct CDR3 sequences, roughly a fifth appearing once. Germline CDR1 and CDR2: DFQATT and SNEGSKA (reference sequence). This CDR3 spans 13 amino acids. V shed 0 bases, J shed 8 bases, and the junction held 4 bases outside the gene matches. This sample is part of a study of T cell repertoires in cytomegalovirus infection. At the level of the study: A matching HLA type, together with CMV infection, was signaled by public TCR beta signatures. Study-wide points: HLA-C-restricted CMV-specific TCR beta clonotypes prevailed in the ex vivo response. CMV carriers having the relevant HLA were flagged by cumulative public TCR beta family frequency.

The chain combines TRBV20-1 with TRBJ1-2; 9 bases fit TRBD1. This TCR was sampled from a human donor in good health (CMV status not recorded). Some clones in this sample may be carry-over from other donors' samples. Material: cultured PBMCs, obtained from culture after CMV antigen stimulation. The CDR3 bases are TGCAGTGCTAGAGACCTGACAGGGGGAGGCTACACCTTC. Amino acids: CSARDLTGGGYTF.